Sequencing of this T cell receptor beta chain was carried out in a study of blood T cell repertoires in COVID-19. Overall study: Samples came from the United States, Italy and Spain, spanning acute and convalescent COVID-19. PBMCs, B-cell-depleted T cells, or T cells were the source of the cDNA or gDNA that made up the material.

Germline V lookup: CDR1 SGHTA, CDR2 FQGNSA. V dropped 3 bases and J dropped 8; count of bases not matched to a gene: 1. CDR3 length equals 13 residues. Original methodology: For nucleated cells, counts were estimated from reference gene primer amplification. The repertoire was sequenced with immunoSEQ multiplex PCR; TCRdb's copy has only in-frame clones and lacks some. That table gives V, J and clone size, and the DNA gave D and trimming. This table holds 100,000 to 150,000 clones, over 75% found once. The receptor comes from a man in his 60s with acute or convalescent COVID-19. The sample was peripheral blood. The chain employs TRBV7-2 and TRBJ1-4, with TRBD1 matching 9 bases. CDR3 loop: CASSFGQGEKLFF. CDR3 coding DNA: TGTGCCAGCAGCTTCGGACAGGGGGAAAAACTGTTTTTT.